Presented here are 10 T cell receptor beta chains from one specimen sequenced in a study of blood T cells in healthy people across ages. Together with a sample-barcoded 5' primer, a J-beta primer mix was included in a second PCR lasting roughly 7 to 11 cycles. TCRdb used MiXCR to reprocess the 5' RACE reads, holding one entry per CDR3 protein. The repertoire holds 750,000 to 950,000 distinct CDR3 sequences, with roughly 53% as singletons. The sequencing sample was made of blood. Source of these receptors: a man older than 75 in good health.

The V call is TRBV4-2, the J call TRBJ1-2; D is unresolved. The germline V and J ends were trimmed by 4 bases and 6 bases, with 18 bases remaining between them. This CDR3 region has 15 residues. The germline CDR1 and CDR2 sequences are LGHNA and YNFKEQ. In DNA, the CDR3 is TGTGCCAGCAGCCCTGGTGGAGAGAACAACGATGGCTACACCTTC. Translation: CASSPGGENNDGYTF.

This clonotype came up a few times. The chain has TRBV11-2 and TRBJ2-4, with D unresolved. Judging by the DNA end, TRBJ2-7 fits better; the J call may be wrong. This CDR3 has 14 residues. Germline V gene lookup returns CDR1 SGHAT and CDR2 FQNNGV. The CDR3 is CASSRTSQYYEQYF. Here the CDR3 DNA reads TGTGCCAGCAGCCGGACGTCGCAATACTACGAGCAGTACTTC.

This chain links TRBV29-1 with TRBJ1-4; weak D call: TRBD1 (5 bases). Looked up from germline, CDR1 is SQVTM and CDR2 is ANQGSEA. The CDR3 contains 12 residues. Trimming took off 7 bases at V and 6 bases at J, with 12 bases between the two ends. Here the CDR3 DNA reads TGCAGCGCCATCCGGGGCGATGAAAAACTGTTTTTT. Translating gives CSAIRGDEKLFF.

This rearrangement joins TRBV4-2 to TRBJ2-5; TRBD2 matches 12 bases. The J call is in doubt because the DNA end fits TRBJ2-7 better. The germline V gene has CDR1 LGHNA and CDR2 YNFKEQ. This CDR3 has 15 residues. CDR3 residues: CASSQRLAGAAEQYF. CDR3 nucleotides: TGTGCCAGCAGCCAACGACTAGCGGGAGCTGCCGAGCAGTACTTC.

In its sample, this clonotype was seen a few times. This chain connects TRBV28 to TRBJ2-5, with 9 bases identical to TRBD2. Germline CDR1 MDHEN, CDR2 SYDVKM. The CDR3 runs 17 residues. After removal of 5 bases from V and 2 bases from J, the junction contained 12 bases not matched to a gene. CDR3 coding DNA: TGTGCCAGCAGTAATGGGGCTAGCGGGACAAGACAAGAGACCCAGTACTTC. Translated, it gives CASSNGASGTRQETQYF.

J is TRBJ2-5 and V is TRBV18; no clear D gene. The V and J ends lost 3 bases and 3 bases respectively, with 11 bases between them. Germline CDR1 and CDR2: KGHSH and LQKENI. CDR3 length: 14 amino acids. The CDR3, as DNA: TGTGCCAGCTCACCGACGACCCCCGAAGAGACCCAGTACTTC. As protein: CASSPTTPEETQYF.

This clonotype has only a few counts. The chain combines TRBV6-5 with TRBJ1-1, with D perhaps TRBD1 (5 bases). Germline CDR1 is MNHEY and CDR2 is SVGAGI. V lost 8 bases to trimming and J lost 0 bases, with 13 bases between them. The CDR3 contains 14 residues. The CDR3 sequence: CASGYSTVNTEAFF. CDR3 in DNA: TGTGCCAGCGGATACTCGACAGTGAACACTGAAGCTTTCTTT.

This clonotype has only a few counts. The chain recombines TRBV7-2 with TRBJ1-1; D uncertain. CDR1 SGHTA and CDR2 FQGNSA come from the germline V gene. Trimming left V 2 bases short and J 3 bases short, with 7 bases between. This CDR3 comprises 13 residues. The CDR3 nucleotides read TGTGCCAGCAGCTTATTGGAATACACTGAAGCTTTCTTT. Residues: CASSLLEYTEAFF.

CDR3 residues: CASTTGLGTGELFF. CDR3 DNA sequence: TGTGCCAGCACTACCGGGCTGGGAACCGGGGAGCTGTTTTTT. V gene TRBV12-3 or TRBV12-4 combines with J gene TRBJ2-2; D uncertain. The CDR3 consists of 14 residues. V was clipped by 7 bases and J by 5 bases, with 14 bases between them.

This chain uses TRBV27 with TRBJ2-5; D is perhaps TRBD1 (5 bases). The CDR3 has 13 residues. V lost 5 bases to trimming and J lost 3 bases, with 10 bases between them. Germline-derived CDR1 and CDR2 are MNHEY and SMNVEV (reference sequence). The CDR3 DNA is TGTGCCAGCAGTCCTAGGGGCAAAGAGACCCAGTACTTC. Amino acid sequence: CASSPRGKETQYF.